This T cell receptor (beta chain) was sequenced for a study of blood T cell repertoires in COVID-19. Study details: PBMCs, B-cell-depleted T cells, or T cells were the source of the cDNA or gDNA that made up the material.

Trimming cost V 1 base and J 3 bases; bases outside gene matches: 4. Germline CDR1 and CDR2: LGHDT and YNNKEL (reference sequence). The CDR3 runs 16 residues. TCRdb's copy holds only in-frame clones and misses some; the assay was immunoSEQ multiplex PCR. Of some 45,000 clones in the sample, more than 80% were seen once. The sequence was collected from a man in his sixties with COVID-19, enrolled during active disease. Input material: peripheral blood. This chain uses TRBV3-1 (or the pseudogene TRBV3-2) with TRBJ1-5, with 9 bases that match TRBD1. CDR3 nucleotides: TGTGCCAGCAGCCAAGCCGGGACAGGGATCAATCAGCCCCAGCATTTT. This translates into CASSQAGTGINQPQHF.